These 16 T cell receptor beta chains share one sample of origin, sequenced in a study of CD8+ T cells in alopecia areata. Following extraction, RNA underwent reverse transcription to cDNA, which served as the sequencing template. Repertoires were generated with immunoSEQ multiplex PCR, while TCRdb's copy carries only in-frame clones and drops some. Of about 150,000 clones listed, 62% were seen once; the top ten hold around 34%. The sample comprised CD8+ T cells sorted from blood. These receptors all stem from a human donor in good health.

This clone was counted a few times. V gene TRBV10-3 combines with J gene TRBJ1-4; the D gene is possibly TRBD1 (5 bases). CDR3 length: 15 amino acids. The V gene's germline CDR1 is ENHRY and CDR2 SYGVKD. V shed 2 bases and J shed 8 bases, with 15 bases lying between them. The DNA for the CDR3 is TGTGCCATCAGTGAGATCAGGACACCCCCCGAAAAACTGTTTTTT. Protein product: CAISEIRTPPEKLFF.

There are many counts of this clone. The same CDR3 also results from other DNA sequences found in this sample. The gene calls are TRBV4-1 and TRBJ1-1; possible D gene TRBD1, 6 bases. CDR1 and CDR2 (germline): MGHRA, YSYEKL. Trimming removed 1 base at V and 1 base at J, with 10 bases between. This CDR3 spans 15 amino acids. CDR3 DNA: TGCGCCAGCAGCCAAGGTGGAGGGGGGAACACTGAAGCTTTCTTT. Encoded protein: CASSQGGGGNTEAFF.

This clone was observed a single time. The J gene is TRBJ2-1, the V gene TRBV7-6; no definite D call. Germline loops: CDR1 SGHVS, CDR2 FNYEAQ. Trimming removed 4 bases at V and 5 bases at J, with 9 bases between. The length of the CDR3 is 13 residues. The CDR3 protein is CASSYTSNNEQFF. In nucleotides, the CDR3 is TGTGCCAGCAGCTACACGTCGAACAATGAGCAGTTCTTC.

The CDR3 loop reads CSVAGLAGVEQYF. CDR3 nucleotide sequence: TGCAGCGTTGCGGGCCTAGCGGGAGTCGAGCAGTACTTC. V is TRBV29-1 and J is TRBJ2-7, with TRBD2 matching 10 bases. CDR1 and CDR2 from the germline V gene are SQVTM and ANQGSEA. V was clipped by 4 bases and J by 6 bases; unmatched bases: 6. CDR3 length: 13 amino acids.

The chain carries TRBV4-1 and TRBJ2-5; perhaps TRBD2 as D (6 bases). This CDR3 has 15 residues. V lost 0 bases, J lost 4 bases, and 12 bases lay in between. Germline values: CDR1 MGHRA, CDR2 YSYEKL. The CDR3 loop is CASSQDSGGVETQYF. CDR3 coding DNA: TGCGCCAGCAGCCAAGACTCCGGGGGAGTAGAGACCCAGTACTTC.

The chain has TRBV5-1 and TRBJ2-7; 10 positions match TRBD2. Per the germline V gene, CDR1 is SGHRS and CDR2 is YFSETQ. The junction had 4 bases not matched to a gene; V was cut back by 4 bases and J by 0 bases. The CDR3 consists of 15 residues. Written as DNA, the CDR3 is TGCGCCAGCAGCGCTACTAGCGGGGTCTCCTACGAGCAGTACTTC. It encodes CASSATSGVSYEQYF.

This clone was picked up a small number of times. The chain links TRBV29-1 to TRBJ2-1, with D uncertain. Trimming shortened V by 7 bases and J by 3 bases, and 13 bases separated the two germline ends. Germline CDR1 reads SQVTM; CDR2 reads ANQGSEA. There are 13 residues in the CDR3. The CDR3 DNA follows: TGCAGCGCCCGATTGGGGATCTACAATGAGCAGTTCTTC. This gives the protein CSARLGIYNEQFF.

The chain recombines TRBV6-1 with TRBJ1-2; D might be TRBD1 (5 bases). CDR1 is MNHNS, CDR2 SASEGT, per germline. The CDR3 loop spans 13 amino acids. Trimming cost V 7 bases and J 4 bases, with 13 bases left between them. Here the CDR3 DNA reads TGTGCCAGCAAGGGGACGTATATCTATGGCTACACCTTC. Translating gives CASKGTYIYGYTF.

The chain carries TRBV30 and TRBJ2-3; D uncertain. With 1 base removed from V and 0 bases from J, the gap between germline ends came to 11 bases. Germline assignment: CDR1 GTSNPN and CDR2 SVGIG (reference sequence). The CDR3 contains 15 residues. In DNA form, the CDR3 reads TGTGCCTGGAGTGGCACAGCATCTAGCACAGATACGCAGTATTTT. Translating gives CAWSGTASSTDTQYF.

At least ten counts were recorded for this clone. Different DNA sequences within this sample yield the same CDR3. V is TRBV27 and J is TRBJ1-4; D remains unclear. Trimming took off 5 bases at V and 4 bases at J, with 11 bases between the two ends. Looked up from germline, CDR1 is MNHEY and CDR2 is SMNVEV (reference sequence). The CDR3 is 14 residues long. The CDR3 reads CASSLRRFNEKLFF. The CDR3 region has the DNA TGTGCCAGCAGTCTCAGACGTTTTAATGAAAAACTGTTTTTT.

The chain carries TRBV6-5 and TRBJ2-1; D is perhaps TRBD2 (5 bases). The V end lost 5 bases, the J end lost 3 bases, and 11 bases lay between the germline ends. Germline assignment: CDR1 MNHEY and CDR2 SVGAGI. The CDR3 contains 14 residues. The CDR3 here is CASSPSLGYNEQFF. The CDR3 DNA sequence: TGTGCCAGCAGTCCTAGCTTGGGCTACAATGAGCAGTTCTTC.

Comments on this clone: Other DNA sequences in the sample encode the same CDR3. CDR3 sequence: CASSVGAETQYF. Written as DNA, the CDR3 is TGTGCCAGCAGCGTGGGGGCAGAGACCCAGTACTTC. The chain joins TRBV9 to TRBJ2-5; TRBD1 might be the D (6 bases). The germline CDR1 and CDR2 sequences are SGDLS and YYNGEE. The CDR3 runs to 12 residues. Trimming removed 2 bases from V and 4 bases from J, with 6 bases in between.

This clone was detected only once. V gene TRBV7-9 combines with J gene TRBJ2-7; a weak D match, TRBD2 (5 bases). V was cut by 1 base and J by 9 bases, with 13 bases left in between. The CDR3 is made up of 13 amino acids. From germline, CDR1 is SEHNR and CDR2 FQNEAQ (reference sequence). CDR3 sequence (DNA): TGTGCCAGCAGCTTAGGGACCTTAGAGGGGCAGTACTTC. The encoded protein is CASSLGTLEGQYF.

The J gene is TRBJ1-2, the V gene TRBV2; maybe TRBD1 (5 bases). The CDR3 length is 12 residues. Germline assignment: CDR1 SNHLY and CDR2 FYNNEI. Trimming pared 10 bases from V and 6 bases from J, leaving 15 bases between. The CDR3 loop reads CAIREGLHGYTF. Written as DNA, the CDR3 is TGTGCCATTCGCGAGGGGCTCCATGGCTACACCTTC.

The rearrangement uses TRBV7-9 and TRBJ2-5, with no clear D. The CDR3 sequence is 14 residues long. The V and J ends lost 1 base and 5 bases respectively, with 11 bases between them. The V gene's germline CDR1 is SEHNR and CDR2 FQNEAQ (reference sequence). This CDR3 is CASSLESLRETQYF. In DNA form, the CDR3 reads TGTGCCAGCAGCTTAGAGAGTTTGAGGGAGACCCAGTACTTC.

A few counts support this clone. V and J are TRBV6-5 and TRBJ1-1, with D hard to call. V was pared by 2 bases and J by 3 bases, with 7 bases between. Germline V gene lookup returns CDR1 MNHEY and CDR2 SVGAGI. This CDR3 has 13 residues. CDR3 in amino acids: CASSYGEYTEAFF. In DNA, the CDR3 is TGTGCCAGCAGTTACGGGGAGTACACTGAAGCTTTCTTT.